One sample yielded the 10 T cell receptor beta chains listed below, sequenced in a study of identical twins. TCRdb analysed the 5' RACE reads with MiXCR anew, one entry per CDR3 protein. The table shows around 290,000 distinct CDR3 sequences, with 9.5% occurring only once. These data are also associated with another study on yellow fever vaccine responses in identical twins.

Source material: CD8+ T cells sorted from blood. All receptors come from a young woman in good health.

J is TRBJ2-5 and V is TRBV12-3 or TRBV12-4, with 8 bases that match TRBD2. CDR3 length: 14 amino acids. V lost 5 bases, J lost 7 bases, and 9 bases stayed unmatched. The CDR3 is CASSTRGAGGTQYF. The CDR3 DNA follows: TGTGCCAGCAGTACGCGGGGGGCCGGGGGGACCCAGTACTTC.

This clonotype was counted ten times or more. The chain is built from TRBV4-2 and TRBJ2-7; TRBD2 matches 10 bases. The CDR3 length is 14 residues. Germline V gene sequence: CDR1 LGHNA, CDR2 YNFKEQ. Trimming cost V 2 bases and J 4 bases; bases outside gene matches: 2. Written as DNA, the CDR3 is TGTGCCAGCAGCCAAACTAGCGGGACATACGAGCAGTACTTC. Its translation is CASSQTSGTYEQYF.

This clonotype came up many times. This sequence joins TRBV29-1 and TRBJ2-1, with a tentative D call TRBD2 (6 bases). Germline V lookup: CDR1 SQVTM, CDR2 ANQGSEA. The V gene lost 0 bases and the J gene lost 7 bases, with 10 bases spanning the gap. The CDR3 is 13 amino acids. The CDR3 loop reads CSVEDLGGNEQFF. CDR3 nucleotides: TGCAGCGTTGAAGATCTGGGGGGTAATGAGCAGTTCTTC.

The J gene is TRBJ1-4, the V gene TRBV4-3; D is unclear. Germline CDR1 and CDR2: LGHNA and YSLEER. Trimming removed 0 bases at V and 7 bases at J, with 12 bases between. The CDR3 extends over 15 amino acids. CDR3 nucleotide sequence: TGCGCCAGCAGCCAAGATGTGGGGTATGGTGAAAAACTGTTTTTT. Protein: CASSQDVGYGEKLFF.

The chain joins TRBV3-1 to TRBJ2-7; TRBD1 aligns across 8 bases. CDR1 is LGHDT, CDR2 YNNKEL, per germline (reference sequence). V was pared by 0 bases and J by 5 bases, with 6 bases of the junction left unmatched. This CDR3 region has 15 residues. In nucleotides, the CDR3 is TGTGCCAGCAGCCAAGAGGACAGGGTCGGCCACGAGCAGTACTTC. Residues: CASSQEDRVGHEQYF.

The chain is built from TRBV28 and TRBJ2-2; tentative D call: TRBD1 (6 bases). CDR1 is MDHEN, CDR2 SYDVKM, per germline. V shed 8 bases and J shed 5 bases, with 12 bases lying between them. The CDR3 consists of 13 residues. CDR3 bases: TGTGCCAGCGGGAAGGGGGAAACCGGGGAGCTGTTTTTT. This translates into CASGKGETGELFF.

Regarding this clonotype: It is unclear where the CDR3 begins or ends on the DNA, so no DNA is shown, and the CDR3 is as TCRdb lists it. The CDR3 spells CASSSSVVWEQYF. J is TRBJ2-7 and V is TRBV12-3 or TRBV12-4. The CDR3 adds up to 13 amino acids, both ends counted.

This clonotype has at least ten counts. The rearrangement uses TRBV11-2 and TRBJ2-6; 8 positions agree with TRBD1. The CDR3 consists of 20 residues. CDR1 and CDR2 (germline): SGHAT, FQNNGV. V gave up 5 bases and J gave up 0 bases; unmatched junction bases: 15. The CDR3 region is CASSVREGQDPLSGANVLTF. Written as DNA, the CDR3 is TGTGCCAGCAGCGTAAGAGAGGGACAGGACCCCCTCTCTGGGGCCAACGTCCTGACTTTC.

The V gene is TRBV15, the J gene TRBJ2-2, with 8 positions matching TRBD2. The CDR3 is 14 residues long. The germline gives CDR1 LNHNV, CDR2 YYDKDF (reference sequence). V lost 8 bases to trimming and J lost 3 bases; unmatched junction nucleotides: 5. CDR3 DNA sequence: TGTGCCACCTCCGGTAGCGGGGACACCGGGGAGCTGTTTTTT. Translation gives CATSGSGDTGELFF.

Many counts were recorded for this clonotype. The chain links TRBV7-6 to TRBJ2-3; 8 nucleotides agree with TRBD2. The V segment lost 3 bases and the J segment 2 bases; nucleotides outside the gene matches: 7. The CDR3 consists of 16 residues. Germline V gene lookup returns CDR1 SGHVS and CDR2 FNYEAQ. CDR3 nucleotides: TGTGCCAGCAGCTTCCGCAATGGACTAGCCACAGATACGCAGTATTTT. Amino acid sequence: CASSFRNGLATDTQYF.